Listed below are T cell receptor beta chains from one sample, sequenced in a study of shared T cell receptors in the human thymus. This table comes from immunoSEQ multiplex PCR, and its TCRdb copy is limited to in-frame clones, with some not included. The sample consists of about 380,000 clones, roughly 94% of them appearing once. Sequencing input: thymocytes. Receptors originate from a human donor. Both conserved end residues are part of each CDR3. D genes are given only for firm matches. Clone size is stated in some rows and not others, as once, few, many or a class when expanded.

length,V,J,size,D,DNA,CDR3
14,TRBV28,TRBJ2-7,NA,NA,TGTGCCAGCAGTTTCGGACGGAAAACCTACGAGCAGTACTTC,CASSFGRKTYEQYF
15,TRBV6-1,TRBJ2-1,few,TRBD1,TGTGCCAGCAGTACGGACAGGGAAGCCTACAATGAGCAGTTCTTC,CASSTDREAYNEQFF
11,TRBV5-6,TRBJ1-2,NA,TRBD1,TGTGCCAGCAGCGGACAGGGTGGCTACACCTTC,CASSGQGGYTF
15,TRBV25-1,TRBJ1-2,NA,TRBD1,TGTGCCAGCAGTGGCCGGGACAGGGGTCACTATGGCTACACCTTC,CASSGRDRGHYGYTF
16,TRBV7-9,TRBJ2-2,NA,NA,TGTGCCAGCAGCTTACCCTGGGGGCGGGACACCGGGGAGCTGTTTTTT,CASSLPWGRDTGELFF
16,TRBV30,TRBJ2-4,NA,TRBD1,TGTGCCTGGAGTGTCCCCGGGACAGGGGGAAAAAACATTCAGTACTTC,CAWSVPGTGGKNIQYF
14,TRBV5-1,TRBJ2-1,few,NA,TGCGCCAGCGCCAACGGGAGACTCTACAATGAGCAGTTCTTC,CASANGRLYNEQFF
15,TRBV9,TRBJ1-1,NA,TRBD1,TGTGCCAGCAGCCCGTCCGGGACAGGGGGCACTGAAGCTTTCTTT,CASSPSGTGGTEAFF
17,TRBV11-2,TRBJ1-2,few,NA,TGTGCCAGCAGCCCAAGAGACTCCCGGACCCTTAACTATGGCTACACCTTC,CASSPRDSRTLNYGYTF
14,TRBV5-1,TRBJ2-7,NA,NA,TGCGCCAGCAGCCCCGACAGGATGACCTACGAGCAGTACTTC,CASSPDRMTYEQYF
13,TRBV27,TRBJ1-1,once,NA,TGTGCCAGCAAGATGACACTTAACACTGAAGCTTTCTTT,CASKMTLNTEAFF
14,TRBV6-5,TRBJ1-2,once,NA,TGTGCCAGCAGATCCGACAGCGTTAACTATGGCTACACCTTC,CASRSDSVNYGYTF
17,TRBV27,TRBJ2-1,NA,NA,TGTGCCAGCAGTTTAATCGTTCGTCAGGGAAATGATTCTGAGCAGTTCTTC,CASSLIVRQGNDSEQFF
15,TRBV7-2,TRBJ1-1,NA,TRBD1,TGTGCCAGCAGCTTAGCCAGGGGGCGTAACACTGAAGCTTTCTTT,CASSLARGRNTEAFF
15,TRBV27,TRBJ2-7,once,TRBD1,TGTGCCAGCAGGCCGGGACAGGGGGTACCCTACGAGCAGTACTTC,CASRPGQGVPYEQYF
13,TRBV28,TRBJ2-3,NA,NA,TGTGCCAGCACTTATCCCCCGAGGGATACGCAGTATTTT,CASTYPPRDTQYF
18,TRBV7-9,TRBJ2-7,NA,TRBD2,TGTGCCAGCAGCTTAAGGCTAGCGGGAATCAAACCTAACTACGAGCAGTACTTC,CASSLRLAGIKPNYEQYF
14,TRBV27,TRBJ2-4,NA,NA,TGTGCCAGCAGTGGCGGTCTAGCCAAAAACATTCAGTACTTC,CASSGGLAKNIQYF
16,TRBV28,TRBJ1-4,NA,TRBD1,TGTGCCAGCAGTTTCGGACAGGGTTCGCCTAATGAAAAACTGTTTTTT,CASSFGQGSPNEKLFF
11,TRBV20-1,TRBJ2-7,NA,NA,TGCAGTGCCCCGGGGGTCCACGAGCAGTACTTC,CSAPGVHEQYF
12,TRBV5-1,TRBJ1-4,NA,NA,TGCGCCAGCAGCGGTGAGAATGAAAAACTGTTTTTT,CASSGENEKLFF
12,TRBV5-1,TRBJ2-5,NA,NA,TGCGCCAGCAGCTTGTCTTCGGAGACCCAGTACTTC,CASSLSSETQYF